This TCR beta chain was recovered during a study of human T cells and chemical hapten exposure. Study context: Largely, small differences in pooled library volume made per-sample TCR yields vary.

Regarding this clonotype: Its target is unknown.

Time point of the sample: pre-sensitization, week 0. Treatment noted: therapeutic diphenylcyclopropenone sensitization with weekly scalp DPC. Researchers extracted total RNA from unfractionated whole blood. General study findings and limits: Sensitizing to DPC left TCRs with a frequency above 1 in 1000 unaltered.

TCRdb reprocessed the RACE reads via MiXCR and lists one record per CDR3 protein. The sample has about 300,000 distinct CDR3 sequences, approximately 5% seen once. This receptor was taken from a woman aged 18-29 years with alopecia areata. Some clones in this sample may be carry-over from other donors' samples. The material was whole blood, obtained in connection with sensitization to the hapten diphenylcyclopropenone (DPC).

The CDR3 DNA follows: TGTGCCAGCAGTGGGGACAGATTTTTTAATTCACCCCTCCACTTT. It translates to CASSGDRFFNSPLHF. The gene calls are TRBV6-5 and TRBJ1-6, with 7 bases lining up with TRBD1. V was pared by 5 bases and J by 6 bases, with 7 bases of the junction left unmatched. The CDR3 is made up of 15 amino acids. Germline CDR1 is MNHEY and CDR2 is SVGAGI.